This TCR beta chain came from a study of T cells in Graves' hyperthyroidism and ophthalmopathy. Turning to the study itself: Initial diagnosis, before any treatment, was when peripheral blood was collected.

V lost 2 bases to trimming and J lost 4 bases; unmatched junction nucleotides: 8. This CDR3 has 15 residues. Germline lookup yields CDR1 SGHTS and CDR2 YDEGEE. This clonotype showed up many times. Regions amplified from RNA transcripts were the TCR beta CDR3 regions. The HTBI set primed first-round TCR CDR3 RT-PCR. Each CDR3 protein gets one entry after TCRdb re-called the multiplex PCR reads with MiXCR. The data show a few hundred thousand distinct CDR3 sequences, with approximately 15% seen just once and roughly a fifth held by the top ten. The V gene is TRBV5-8, the J gene TRBJ1-1; 7 positions agree with TRBD1. This clonotype was obtained from a young woman with Graves' ophthalmopathy. Sequenced input: blood. CDR3 region: CASSFRPTGRTEAFF. CDR3 sequence (DNA): TGTGCCAGCAGCTTCAGACCGACAGGGCGCACTGAAGCTTTCTTT. Using reference TRBV5-8 and TRBJ1-1 for the parts outside the CDR3, the full variable domain is EAGVTQSPTHLIKTRGQQATLRCSPISGHTSVYWYQQALGLGLQFLLWYDEGEERNRGNFPPRFSGRQFPNYSSELNVNALELEDSALYLCASSFRPTGRTEAFFGQGTRLTVV.